Following are 30 T cell receptor beta chains from one sample sequenced in a study of blood T cell repertoires in COVID-19. Sequencing was performed with immunoSEQ multiplex PCR; in TCRdb, only in-frame clones are kept and a portion is missing. The repertoire holds about 140,000 clones, with approximately 89% as singletons. Source material: peripheral blood. These receptors originate from a woman in her fifties or sixties with acute or convalescent COVID-19.

The rearrangement joins TRBV12-5 to TRBJ2-3, with 9 bases fitting TRBD2. Germline CDR1 is LGHNT and CDR2 is FRNRAP. This CDR3 spans 19 amino acids. With V trimmed by 6 bases and J by 0 bases, 16 bases remained unmatched. The CDR3 protein is CASGPPLAGGRDSTDTQYF. The CDR3 nucleotides read TGTGCTAGTGGCCCCCCCCTCGCGGGAGGGCGGGATAGCACAGATACGCAGTATTTT.

The genes are TRBV7-3 and TRBJ2-3, with TRBD2 identical over 13 bases. CDR1 and CDR2 (germline): SGHTA, FQGTGA. This CDR3 contains 17 residues. With 5 bases clipped from V and 2 bases from J, the junction kept 7 bases outside the gene matches. The DNA for the CDR3 is TGTGCCAGCAGCGCGGGGGGACTAGCGGGATTCACAGATACGCAGTATTTT. Amino acid sequence: CASSAGGLAGFTDTQYF.

The chain has TRBV10-3 and TRBJ1-4; maybe TRBD1 (6 bases). Per germline, CDR1 ENHRY and CDR2 SYGVKD. This CDR3 has 14 amino acids. V was clipped by 10 bases and J by 5 bases, with 17 bases between them. The DNA for the CDR3 is TGTGCCACCCAGACCGGACAGCAAAATGAAAAACTGTTTTTT. Encoded protein: CATQTGQQNEKLFF.

The rearrangement uses TRBV7-6 and TRBJ1-5; TRBD1 aligns across 9 bases. The CDR3 is made up of 16 amino acids. The V and J ends lost 2 bases and 3 bases, in that order; junction bases with no gene match: 5. CDR1 SGHVS and CDR2 FNYEAQ come from the germline V gene. CDR3: CASSLSDRGVNQPQHF. The CDR3 bases are TGTGCCAGCAGCTTATCGGACAGGGGAGTCAATCAGCCCCAGCATTTT.

The J gene is TRBJ2-3, the V gene TRBV7-6, with 9 bases identical to TRBD1. The CDR3 length is 17 residues. V shed 2 bases and J 4 bases; nucleotides not matched to a gene: 10. The germline CDR1 and CDR2 sequences are SGHVS and FNYEAQ. CDR3 nucleotide sequence: TGTGCCAGCAGCTTAAGCCGACAGGGGGTGTTCGCAGATACGCAGTATTTT. It translates to CASSLSRQGVFADTQYF.

J is TRBJ1-2 and V is TRBV4-2, with 7 bases aligning to TRBD1. The CDR3 extends over 14 amino acids. The germline V gene has CDR1 LGHNA and CDR2 YNFKEQ. Trimming removed 2 bases from V and 6 bases from J; junction bases left unmatched: 6. CDR3 nucleotides: TGTGCCAGCAGCCAACTGGACAGGTACGATGGCTACACCTTC. It codes for CASSQLDRYDGYTF.

The rearrangement uses TRBV6-5 and TRBJ1-2; 10 nucleotides align to TRBD1. This CDR3 spans 14 amino acids. The V and J ends lost 9 bases and 4 bases, in that order; junction bases with no gene match: 8. Germline V gene data show CDR1 as MNHEY and CDR2 as SVGAGI. CDR3 in DNA: TGTGCCAGTAATTCGGGACAGGGGACCTATGGCTACACCTTC. Amino acid sequence: CASNSGQGTYGYTF.

The chain recombines TRBV29-1 with TRBJ1-2; 9 bases are shared with TRBD1. Germline V gene data show CDR1 as SQVTM and CDR2 as ANQGSEA. This CDR3 spans 14 amino acids. V gave up 4 bases and J gave up 6 bases; unmatched junction bases: 9. The CDR3, as DNA: TGCAGCGTTGCCCGGTCACAGGGGGCCAATGGCTACACCTTC. It yields the protein CSVARSQGANGYTF.

The chain carries TRBV19 and TRBJ1-2, with D perhaps matching TRBD1 (5 bases). The V gene lost 7 bases and the J gene lost 7 bases, with 13 bases spanning the gap. This CDR3 region has 12 residues. CDR1 LNHDA and CDR2 SQIVND come from the germline V gene (reference sequence). The CDR3 DNA reads as TGTGCCAGTACCCAGGGAACTTTTGGCTACACCTTC. Translated, it gives CASTQGTFGYTF.

The chain recombines TRBV19 with TRBJ2-2, with 7 positions matching TRBD1. After removal of 7 bases from V and 6 bases from J, the junction contained 8 bases not matched to a gene. Looked up from germline, CDR1 is LNHDA and CDR2 is SQIVND (reference sequence). The CDR3 covers 14 residues. CDR3 in amino acids: CASTPGQLPGELFF. For the CDR3, the DNA is TGTGCCAGTACTCCGGGACAGCTACCCGGGGAGCTGTTTTTT.

V is TRBV30 and J is TRBJ2-1; 7 bases line up with TRBD2. Germline V gene data show CDR1 as GTSNPN and CDR2 as SVGIG (reference sequence). Losses at the gene ends were 0 bases for V and 8 bases for J; bases not matched to a gene: 7. CDR3 size: 14 residues. CDR3 sequence reads: CAWSVGGGDHEQFF. The CDR3 DNA is TGTGCCTGGAGTGTCGGTGGGGGGGATCATGAGCAGTTCTTC.

The V and J genes are TRBV7-9 and TRBJ1-5; TRBD1 aligns across 7 bases. V shed 1 base and J 1 base; nucleotides not matched to a gene: 4. CDR3 length equals 16 residues. In germline, CDR1 is SEHNR, CDR2 FQNEAQ (reference sequence). CDR3 bases: TGTGCCAGCAGCTTAGATGGGACAGCGAGCAATCAGCCCCAGCATTTT. Amino acids: CASSLDGTASNQPQHF. Full variable domain (outside the CDR3, taken from reference TRBV7-9 and TRBJ1-5): DTGVSQNPRHKITKRGQNVTFRCDPISEHNRLYWYRQTLGQGPEFLTYFQNEAQLEKSRLLSDRFSAERPKGSFSTLEIQRTEQGDSAMYLCASSLDGTASNQPQHFGDGTRLSIL.

V is TRBV27 and J is TRBJ2-2, with 11 bases fitting TRBD1. CDR1 and CDR2 from the germline V gene are MNHEY and SMNVEV (reference sequence). V was clipped by 1 base and J by 3 bases; unmatched bases: 4. The CDR3 has 17 residues. DNA for the CDR3: TGTGCCAGCAGTTTATGGGGGACAGGGGGTGACACCGGGGAGCTGTTTTTT. Translation gives CASSLWGTGGDTGELFF.

This chain links TRBV5-1 with TRBJ2-1; TRBD2 agrees at 8 bases. Per germline, CDR1 SGHRS and CDR2 YFSETQ. Trimming took 0 bases from V and 12 from J; bases not matched to a gene: 14. The CDR3 loop spans 16 amino acids. CDR3 in amino acids: CASSLAPGLEGDVQFF. In DNA form, the CDR3 reads TGCGCCAGCAGCTTGGCCCCGGGACTAGAAGGTGATGTGCAGTTCTTC.

The chain combines TRBV6-2 or TRBV6-3 with TRBJ2-3; 7 bases align to TRBD2. From germline, CDR1 is MNHEY and CDR2 SVGEGT. The CDR3 spans 16 residues. With V trimmed by 5 bases and J by 7 bases, 15 bases remained unmatched. CDR3 coding DNA: TGTGCCAGCAGTCAAGGCGGGGCGCGGGAGATCTATACGCAGTATTTT. Its translation is CASSQGGAREIYTQYF.

The V call is TRBV7-3, the J call TRBJ2-2; D perhaps matches TRBD1 (6 bases). V lost 2 bases and J lost 5, with 18 bases in between. This CDR3 is built from 17 residues. CDR1 SGHTA and CDR2 FQGTGA come from the germline V gene. The CDR3 DNA is TGTGCCAGCAGCTTATACGGCCCACAGGGAAGGACCGGGGAGCTGTTTTTT. Its protein is CASSLYGPQGRTGELFF.

CDR3 region: CASSSFGQAAAGGQFF. CDR3 nucleotide sequence: TGTGCCAGCAGCTCCTTTGGACAGGCGGCGGCGGGAGGGCAGTTCTTC. The chain recombines TRBV7-3 with TRBJ2-1; the D gene is possibly TRBD2 (8 bases). The germline V gene encodes CDR1 SGHTA and CDR2 FQGTGA. V was trimmed by 4 bases and J by 12 bases, leaving 25 bases between them. CDR3 length equals 16 residues.

The chain links TRBV12-5 to TRBJ2-3; unclear D gene. From germline, CDR1 is LGHNT and CDR2 FRNRAP. The CDR3 extends over 17 amino acids. The CDR3 sequence is CAGTPPRNGGGTDTQYF. Here the CDR3 DNA reads TGTGCCGGTACCCCCCCCCGAAATGGCGGAGGCACAGATACGCAGTATTTT.

This clone has more than one count but fewer than ten. The chain recombines TRBV4-1 with TRBJ2-1; D is uncertain. The CDR3 consists of 14 residues. V was clipped by 3 bases and J by 6 bases, with 12 bases between them. Germline CDR1 reads MGHRA; CDR2 reads YSYEKL. Written as DNA, the CDR3 is TGCGCCAGCAGCCACCTCGGTGCTGTCAATGAGCAGTTCTTC. Its translation: CASSHLGAVNEQFF.

Here the CDR3 reads CASSLGSVSNQPQHF. CDR3 nucleotides: TGTGCCAGCAGCTTAGGGTCGGTGAGCAATCAGCCCCAGCATTTT. The rearrangement joins TRBV7-2 to TRBJ1-5; D ambiguous. V was trimmed by 1 base and J by 1 base, leaving 8 bases between them. In germline, CDR1 is SGHTA, CDR2 FQGNSA. This CDR3 comprises 15 residues.

J is TRBJ2-3 and V is TRBV15; TRBD1 matches 7 bases. This CDR3 is 16 amino acids long. Germline CDR1 LNHNV, CDR2 YYDKDF (reference sequence). V lost 1 base, J lost 1 base, and 5 bases stayed unmatched. The CDR3 DNA follows: TGTGCCACCAGCAGAGGACAGGGCGGGCGCACAGATACGCAGTATTTT. It specifies CATSRGQGGRTDTQYF.

The chain recombines TRBV19 with TRBJ1-6, with D perhaps TRBD1 (5 bases). The CDR3 spans 14 residues. The germline CDR1 and CDR2 sequences are LNHDA and SQIVND (reference sequence). Trimming stripped 10 bases from V and 10 bases from J, with 20 bases between. CDR3 in amino acids: CATEPGTLRSPLHF. The CDR3 coding sequence is TGTGCCACCGAGCCTGGGACTTTGCGCTCACCCCTCCACTTT.

The chain combines TRBV28 with TRBJ2-3, with D perhaps matching TRBD1 (6 bases). Germline values: CDR1 MDHEN, CDR2 SYDVKM. The CDR3 runs 14 residues. V was cut by 5 bases and J by 3 bases, with 12 bases left in between. The CDR3 spells CASSVWGRTDTQYF. The CDR3 coding sequence is TGTGCCAGCAGTGTGTGGGGGCGGACAGATACGCAGTATTTT.

The chain links TRBV30 to TRBJ2-7, with 8 bases fitting TRBD2. The ends lost 5 bases at V and 3 bases at J; junction bases unmatched: 6. The CDR3 sequence is 13 residues long. Germline V gives CDR1 GTSNPN, CDR2 SVGIG (reference sequence). CDR3 nucleotides: TGTGCCTGGGCCCGGGGGGGGGACTACGAGCAGTACTTC. Its translation: CAWARGGDYEQYF.

This chain links TRBV9 with TRBJ1-2; D is unclear. The CDR3 loop spans 14 amino acids. The V end was cut by 2 bases, the J end by 6 bases, with 14 bases between. Germline CDR1 SGDLS, CDR2 YYNGEE. The CDR3 here is CASSVGGPIDGYTF. The CDR3 region has the DNA TGTGCCAGCAGCGTTGGCGGCCCTATCGATGGCTACACCTTC.

The V and J genes are TRBV15 and TRBJ1-1; 11 bases line up with TRBD1. V dropped 5 bases and J dropped 4; count of bases not matched to a gene: 3. Germline lookup yields CDR1 LNHNV and CDR2 YYDKDF (reference sequence). This CDR3 has 14 amino acids. The CDR3 region has the DNA TGTGCCACCAGCGGGGACAGGGGGACCACTGAAGCTTTCTTT. As protein: CATSGDRGTTEAFF.

V usage is TRBV24-1 and J usage is TRBJ2-7; maybe TRBD1 (6 bases). There are 14 residues in the CDR3. V lost 6 bases and J lost 2, with 13 bases in between. Germline V gives CDR1 KGHDR, CDR2 SFDVKD. The CDR3 sequence: CATSRGEGAYEQYF. The CDR3 region has the DNA TGTGCCACCAGTAGGGGCGAGGGGGCCTACGAGCAGTACTTC.

The rearrangement uses TRBV7-9 and TRBJ1-1; 7 bases match TRBD1. The CDR3 has 17 residues. The trim removed 1 base at V and 4 bases at J, leaving 12 bases unmatched. The germline V gene has CDR1 SEHNR and CDR2 FQNEAQ (reference sequence). Here the CDR3 DNA reads TGTGCCAGCAGCTTAGGAGGACAGGCCCAGTTGGGCACTGAAGCTTTCTTT. Protein: CASSLGGQAQLGTEAFF.

This clone was seen a few times. The V and J genes are TRBV5-1 and TRBJ2-1, with D perhaps TRBD2 (7 bases). The CDR3 spans 15 residues. V was cut by 4 bases and J by 5 bases, with 16 bases left in between. CDR1 SGHRS and CDR2 YFSETQ come from the germline V gene. The chain's CDR3 is CASSRGASEDNEQFF. The CDR3, as DNA: TGCGCCAGCAGCCGGGGGGCTAGCGAAGACAATGAGCAGTTCTTC.

The V gene is TRBV28, the J gene TRBJ1-5; 7 bases agree with TRBD1. V shed 5 bases and J 4 bases; nucleotides not matched to a gene: 5. This CDR3 is built from 14 residues. CDR1 and CDR2 from the germline V gene are MDHEN and SYDVKM. This CDR3 reads CASSRQGSNQPQHF. CDR3 coding DNA: TGTGCCAGCAGTAGACAGGGATCTAATCAGCCCCAGCATTTT.